Listed below are T cell receptor beta chains from one sample, sequenced in a study of naive CD8 T cells in extremely preterm neonates. Sequenced by immunoSEQ multiplex PCR; TCRdb stores in-frame clones only, minus some. The table includes 6,000 to 9,000 clones, 90% to 95% detected once. The sequencing sample was made of naive CD8+ T cells from cord blood. These receptors came from a newborn in good health. Each CDR3 is given with its conserved first and last residue. Each record gives: D gene, V gene, CDR3 length, clone size, J gene, CDR3 DNA, CDR3 protein. A D gene is named only where the DNA matches it firmly. Clone size is stated in some rows and not others, as once, few, many or a class when expanded.

>TRBD1|TRBV27|14|NA|TRBJ2-5
TGTGCCAGCAGTTTGGTGACAGGGGGAGAGACCCAGTACTTC
CASSLVTGGETQYF
>TRBD2|TRBV4-1|15|NA|TRBJ2-7
TGCGCCAGCAGCCCATCACTAGCGGGGGACTACGAGCAGTACTTC
CASSPSLAGDYEQYF
>TRBD1|TRBV5-1|15|NA|TRBJ2-3
TGCGCCAGCAGCTCGACAGGGGGCGGCACAGATACGCAGTATTTT
CASSSTGGGTDTQYF
>TRBD1|TRBV27|15|NA|TRBJ2-7
TGTGCCAGCAGTTTATACGGGACAGGGCCCTACGAGCAGTACTTC
CASSLYGTGPYEQYF
>NA|TRBV4-1|12|few|TRBJ1-2
TGCGCCAGCAGCCAAGCAAACTATGGCTACACCTTC
CASSQANYGYTF
>TRBD1|TRBV4-1|15|NA|TRBJ1-2
TGCGCCAGCAGCCAAACCGGGACAGCTAACTATGGCTACACCTTC
CASSQTGTANYGYTF
>TRBD1|TRBV4-1|15|NA|TRBJ2-7
TGCGCCAGCAGCCGCTCACAGGGGGCCGGGGACGAGCAGTACTTC
CASSRSQGAGDEQYF
>NA|TRBV7-6|15|NA|TRBJ2-3
TGTGCCAGCAGCCCGACTAGACTCGGAACAGATACGCAGTATTTT
CASSPTRLGTDTQYF
>TRBD1|TRBV4-1|18|NA|TRBJ2-7
TGCGCCAGCAGCCAAAGGGGGCCCCAGGCGCTAAGCTCCTACGAGCAGTACTTC
CASSQRGPQALSSYEQYF
>NA|TRBV7-6|13|once|TRBJ2-1
TGTGCCAGCAGCTTTTTTTCGGGGAATGAGCAGTTCTTC
CASSFFSGNEQFF
>TRBD2|TRBV10-2|17|NA|TRBJ2-5
TGCGCCAGCAGTGGGGGCCCGGGACTAGGGTACCAAGAGACCCAGTACTTC
CASSGGPGLGYQETQYF
>NA|TRBV29-1|11|NA|TRBJ2-2
TGCAGCGGAAATCATGGCCGGGAGCTGTTTTTT
CSGNHGRELFF
>NA|TRBV2|14|NA|TRBJ2-2
TGTGCCAGCAGTCCGGGACAAAACACCGGGGAGCTGTTTTTT
CASSPGQNTGELFF
>NA|TRBV5-4|12|NA|TRBJ1-1
TGTGCCAGCAGCTTGGTCGAGACTGAAGCTTTCTTT
CASSLVETEAFF
>NA|TRBV6-6|13|NA|TRBJ2-7
TGTGCCAGCAGCGGGGGACCCCGCCACGAGCAGTACTTC
CASSGGPRHEQYF
>NA|TRBV5-4|14|NA|TRBJ2-3
TGTGCCAGCAGCTTGGCCGTTGGGCCAGATACGCAGTATTTT
CASSLAVGPDTQYF
>TRBD2|TRBV4-1|15|few|TRBJ2-7
TGCGCCAGCAGCCAAGGACAAGCGGGAGAGTACGAGCAGTACTTC
CASSQGQAGEYEQYF
>NA|TRBV9|14|NA|TRBJ2-3
TGTGCCAGCAGCATTTCTAGCGGCACAGATACGCAGTATTTT
CASSISSGTDTQYF
>TRBD2|TRBV4-1|16|NA|TRBJ2-6
TGCGCCAGCAGCCAAGACGGGGGGACTGGGGCCAACGTCCTGACTTTC
CASSQDGGTGANVLTF
>TRBD2|TRBV10-3|15|NA|TRBJ2-5
TGTGCCATCTCTGGACTAGCGGGAGTGAAGGAGACCCAGTACTTC
CAISGLAGVKETQYF
>TRBD1|TRBV29-1|14|NA|TRBJ2-1
TGCAGCGTCGGACGGACAGGCGTATACAATGAGCAGTTCTTC
CSVGRTGVYNEQFF
>TRBD1|TRBV7-9|15|NA|TRBJ1-2
TGTGCCAGCAGCTTAGCGGGACAGGGGAAGGGCGGCTACACCTTC
CASSLAGQGKGGYTF
>NA|TRBV4-1|15|NA|TRBJ2-7
TGCGCCAGCAGCCAAGAGGTCGGGAGAGTCTACGAGCAGTACTTC
CASSQEVGRVYEQYF
>TRBD1|TRBV29-1|14|NA|TRBJ1-5
TGCAGCGTTGGGACAGGGGGCAGCAATCAGCCCCAGCATTTT
CSVGTGGSNQPQHF
>NA|TRBV9|17|NA|TRBJ1-3
TGTGCCAGCAGCGTAGATCCCCGACAGGTCTCTGGAAACACCATATATTTT
CASSVDPRQVSGNTIYF
>NA|TRBV7-2|17|NA|TRBJ2-7
TGTGCCAGCAGCTTAGTGCTGTTTGGCAGATCAAACTACGAGCAGTACTTC
CASSLVLFGRSNYEQYF
>TRBD1|TRBV2|16|NA|TRBJ1-1
TGTGCCAGCAGTGAGCGGACAGGGGGCATGAACACTGAAGCTTTCTTT
CASSERTGGMNTEAFF
>NA|TRBV21-1|15|NA|TRBJ2-3
TGTGCCAGCAGCAAAGCTAGCGGGAGCACAGATACGCAGTATTTT
CASSKASGSTDTQYF
>TRBD2|TRBV19|14|NA|TRBJ2-1
TGTGCCATGGGACTAGCGGGCTCCTACAATGAGCAGTTCTTC
CAMGLAGSYNEQFF
>NA|TRBV30|18|once|TRBJ1-1
TGTGCCTGGAGTGTACCTTGGGCTGCCCGGAATCTGGCCACTGAAGCTTTCTTT
CAWSVPWAARNLATEAFF